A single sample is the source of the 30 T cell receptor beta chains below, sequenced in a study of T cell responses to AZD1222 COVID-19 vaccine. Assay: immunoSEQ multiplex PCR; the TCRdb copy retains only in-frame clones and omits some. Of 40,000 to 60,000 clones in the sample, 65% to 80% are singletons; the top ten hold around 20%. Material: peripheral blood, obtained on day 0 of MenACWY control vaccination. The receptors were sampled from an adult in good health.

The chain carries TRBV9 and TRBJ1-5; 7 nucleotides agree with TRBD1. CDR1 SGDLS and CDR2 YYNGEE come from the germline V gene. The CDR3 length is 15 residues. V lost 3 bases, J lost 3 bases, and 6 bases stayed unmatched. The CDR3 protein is CASSEGQVDNQPQHF. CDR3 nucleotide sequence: TGTGCCAGCAGCGAAGGACAGGTTGACAATCAGCCCCAGCATTTT.

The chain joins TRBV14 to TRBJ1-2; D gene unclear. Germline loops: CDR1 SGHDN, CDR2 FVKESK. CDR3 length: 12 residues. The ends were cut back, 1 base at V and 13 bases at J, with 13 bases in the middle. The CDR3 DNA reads TGTGCCAGCAGCCAAGGGGTCAGTCGGGCCACCTTC. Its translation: CASSQGVSRATF. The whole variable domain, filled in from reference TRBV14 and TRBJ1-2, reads EAGVTQFPSHSVIEKGQTVTLRCDPISGHDNLYWYRRVMGKEIKFLLHFVKESKQDESGMPNNRFLAERTGGTYSTLKVQPAELEDSGVYFCASSQGVSRATFGSGTRLTVV.

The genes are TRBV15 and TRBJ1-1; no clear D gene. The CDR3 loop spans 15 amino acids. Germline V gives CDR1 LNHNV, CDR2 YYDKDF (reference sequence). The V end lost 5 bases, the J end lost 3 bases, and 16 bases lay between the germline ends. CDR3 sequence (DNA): TGTGCCACCAGCGCCTTAAAGGGCGGGCACACTGAAGCTTTCTTT. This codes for CATSALKGGHTEAFF.

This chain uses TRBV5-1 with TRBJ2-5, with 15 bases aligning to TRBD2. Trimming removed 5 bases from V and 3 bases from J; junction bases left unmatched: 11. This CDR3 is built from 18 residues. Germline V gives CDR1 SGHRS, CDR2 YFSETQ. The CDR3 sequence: CASRARTSGRAGEETQYF. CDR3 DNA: TGCGCCAGCAGAGCAAGGACTAGCGGGAGGGCCGGGGAAGAGACCCAGTACTTC.

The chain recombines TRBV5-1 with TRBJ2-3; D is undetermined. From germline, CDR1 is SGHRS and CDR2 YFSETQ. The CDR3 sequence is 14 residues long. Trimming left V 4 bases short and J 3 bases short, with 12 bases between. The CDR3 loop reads CASSLDPSTDTQYF. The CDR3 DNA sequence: TGCGCCAGCAGCCTGGATCCCTCGACAGATACGCAGTATTTT.

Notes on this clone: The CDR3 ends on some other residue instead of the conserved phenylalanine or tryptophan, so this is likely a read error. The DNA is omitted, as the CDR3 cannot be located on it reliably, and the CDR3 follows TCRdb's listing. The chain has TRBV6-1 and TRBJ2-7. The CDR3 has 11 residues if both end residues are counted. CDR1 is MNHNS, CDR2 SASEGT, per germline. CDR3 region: CASSEEGPPNL.

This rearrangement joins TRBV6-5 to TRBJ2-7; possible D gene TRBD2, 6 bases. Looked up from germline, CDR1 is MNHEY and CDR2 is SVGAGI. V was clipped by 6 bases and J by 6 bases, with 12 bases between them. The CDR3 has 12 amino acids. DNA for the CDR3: TGTGCCAGCAGCCGAGTGGGGGGCGAGCAGTACTTC. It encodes CASSRVGGEQYF.

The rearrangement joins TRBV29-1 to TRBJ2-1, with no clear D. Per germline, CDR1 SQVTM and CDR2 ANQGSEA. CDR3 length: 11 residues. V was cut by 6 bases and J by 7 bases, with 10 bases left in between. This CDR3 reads CSVLNLNEQFF. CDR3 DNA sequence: TGCAGCGTCCTGAATCTGAATGAGCAGTTCTTC.

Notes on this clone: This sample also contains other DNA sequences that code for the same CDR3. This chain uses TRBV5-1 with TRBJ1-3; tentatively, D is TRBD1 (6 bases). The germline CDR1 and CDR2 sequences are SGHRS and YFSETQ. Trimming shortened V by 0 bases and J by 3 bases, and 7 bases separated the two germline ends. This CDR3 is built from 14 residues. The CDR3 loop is CASSLGTDGNTIYF. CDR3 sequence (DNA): TGCGCCAGCAGCTTGGGGACAGATGGAAACACCATATATTTT. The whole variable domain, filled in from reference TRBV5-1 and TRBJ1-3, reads KAGVTQTPRYLIKTRGQQVTLSCSPISGHRSVSWYQQTPGQGLQFLFEYFSETQRNKGNFPGRFSGRQFSNSRSEMNVSTLELGDSALYLCASSLGTDGNTIYFGEGSWLTVV.

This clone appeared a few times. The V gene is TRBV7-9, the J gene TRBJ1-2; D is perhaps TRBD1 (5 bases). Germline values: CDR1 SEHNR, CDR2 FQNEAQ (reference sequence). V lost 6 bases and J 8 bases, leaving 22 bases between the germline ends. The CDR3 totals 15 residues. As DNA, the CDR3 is TGTGCCAGCAGAGTTCTAATATTGGCAGGGTTAGGCTACACCTTC. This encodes CASRVLILAGLGYTF.

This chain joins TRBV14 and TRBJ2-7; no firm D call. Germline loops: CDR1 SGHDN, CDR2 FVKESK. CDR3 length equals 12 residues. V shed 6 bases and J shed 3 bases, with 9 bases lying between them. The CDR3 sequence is CASSPASYEQYF. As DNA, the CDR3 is TGTGCCAGCAGTCCAGCAAGCTACGAGCAGTACTTC.

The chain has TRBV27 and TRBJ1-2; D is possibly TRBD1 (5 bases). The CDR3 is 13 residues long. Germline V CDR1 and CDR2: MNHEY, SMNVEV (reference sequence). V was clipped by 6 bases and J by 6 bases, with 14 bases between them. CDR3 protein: CASRTTGYNGYTF. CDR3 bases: TGTGCCAGCAGAACTACAGGTTATAATGGCTACACCTTC.

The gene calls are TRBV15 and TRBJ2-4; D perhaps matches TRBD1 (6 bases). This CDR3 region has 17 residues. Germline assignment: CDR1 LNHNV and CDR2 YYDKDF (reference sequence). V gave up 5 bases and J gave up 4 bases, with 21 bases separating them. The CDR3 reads CATSPRGSGDGKNIQYF. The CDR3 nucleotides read TGTGCCACCAGCCCCCGAGGGTCAGGGGATGGGAAAAACATTCAGTACTTC.

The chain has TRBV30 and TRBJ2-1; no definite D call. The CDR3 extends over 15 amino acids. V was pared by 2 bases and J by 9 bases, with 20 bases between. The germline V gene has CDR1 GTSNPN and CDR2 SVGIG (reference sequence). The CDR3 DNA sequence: TGTGCCTGGAGTCTAGGTCTTGGGGTGCTCGCTGAGCAGTTCTTC. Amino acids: CAWSLGLGVLAEQFF.

In DNA, the CDR3 is TGTGCCATCAGTGCTGGGGGGCTGGGAGATACGCAGTATTTT. Its protein product is CAISAGGLGDTQYF. The rearrangement uses TRBV10-3 and TRBJ2-3, with D tentatively TRBD1 or TRBD2 (6 bases each). Trimming left V 4 bases short and J 5 bases short, with 13 bases between. This CDR3 spans 14 amino acids. From germline, CDR1 is ENHRY and CDR2 SYGVKD.

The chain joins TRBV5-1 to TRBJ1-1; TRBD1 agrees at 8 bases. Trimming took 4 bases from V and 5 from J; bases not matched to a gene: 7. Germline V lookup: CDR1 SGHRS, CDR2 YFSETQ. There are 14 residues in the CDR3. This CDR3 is CASSPGQGQTEAFF. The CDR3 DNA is TGCGCCAGCAGCCCAGGACAGGGTCAGACTGAAGCTTTCTTT.

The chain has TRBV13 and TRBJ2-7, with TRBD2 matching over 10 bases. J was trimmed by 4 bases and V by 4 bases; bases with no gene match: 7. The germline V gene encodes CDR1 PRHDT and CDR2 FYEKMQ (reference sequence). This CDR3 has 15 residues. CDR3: CASSSRLAGPYEQYV. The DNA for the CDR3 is TGTGCCAGCAGCTCCCGACTAGCGGGTCCTTACGAGCAGTACGTC.

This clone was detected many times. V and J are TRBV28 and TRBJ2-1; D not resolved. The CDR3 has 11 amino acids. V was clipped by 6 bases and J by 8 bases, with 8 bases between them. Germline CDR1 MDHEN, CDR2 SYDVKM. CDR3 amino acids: CASRIGYEQFF. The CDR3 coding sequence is TGTGCCAGCAGAATAGGTTATGAGCAGTTCTTC.

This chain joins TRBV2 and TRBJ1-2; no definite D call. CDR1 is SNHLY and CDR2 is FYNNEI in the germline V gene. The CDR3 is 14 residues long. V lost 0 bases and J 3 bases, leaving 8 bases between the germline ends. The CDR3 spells CASSEAQDYYGYTF. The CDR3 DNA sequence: TGTGCCAGCAGTGAAGCGCAGGACTACTATGGCTACACCTTC.

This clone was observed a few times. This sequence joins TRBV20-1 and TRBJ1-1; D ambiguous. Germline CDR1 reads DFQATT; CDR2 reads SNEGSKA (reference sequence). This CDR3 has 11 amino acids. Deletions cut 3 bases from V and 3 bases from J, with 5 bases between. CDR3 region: CSASSHTEAFF. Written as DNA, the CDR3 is TGCAGTGCTAGCAGCCACACTGAAGCTTTCTTT.

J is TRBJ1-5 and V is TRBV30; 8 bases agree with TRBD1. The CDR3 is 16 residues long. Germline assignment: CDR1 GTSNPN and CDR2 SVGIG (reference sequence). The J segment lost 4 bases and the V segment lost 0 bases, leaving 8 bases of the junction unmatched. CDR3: CAWSVVGTGKNQPQHF. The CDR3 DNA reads TGTGCCTGGAGTGTCGTGGGGACAGGAAAGAATCAGCCCCAGCATTTT. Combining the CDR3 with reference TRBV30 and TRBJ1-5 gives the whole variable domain SQTIHQWPATLVQPVGSPLSLECTVEGTSNPNLYWYRQAAGRGLQLLFYSVGIGQISSEVPQNLSASRPQDRQFILSSKKLLLSDSGFYLCAWSVVGTGKNQPQHFGDGTRLSIL.

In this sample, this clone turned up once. This CDR3 reads CAWGGMNTEAFF. The CDR3 DNA reads TGTGCCTGGGGGGGGATGAACACTGAAGCTTTCTTT. V and J are TRBV30 and TRBJ1-1; possible D gene TRBD1, 5 bases. The CDR3 runs to 12 residues. V was clipped by 5 bases and J by 0 bases, with 7 bases between them. Germline V gene lookup returns CDR1 GTSNPN and CDR2 SVGIG (reference sequence).

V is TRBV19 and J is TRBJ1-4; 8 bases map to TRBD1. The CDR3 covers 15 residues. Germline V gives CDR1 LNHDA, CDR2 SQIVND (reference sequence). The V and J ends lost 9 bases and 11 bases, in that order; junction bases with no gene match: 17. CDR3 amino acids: CASAGAGGRFPKLFF. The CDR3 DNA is TGTGCCAGCGCCGGAGCAGGGGGCCGCTTTCCTAAACTGTTTTTT.

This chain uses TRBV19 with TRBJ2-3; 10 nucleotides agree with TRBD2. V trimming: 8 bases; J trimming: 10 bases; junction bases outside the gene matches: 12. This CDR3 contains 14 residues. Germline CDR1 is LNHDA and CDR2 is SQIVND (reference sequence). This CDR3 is CASGLVAGGPPQYF. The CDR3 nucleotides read TGTGCCAGTGGGTTGGTAGCGGGAGGTCCTCCGCAGTATTTT.

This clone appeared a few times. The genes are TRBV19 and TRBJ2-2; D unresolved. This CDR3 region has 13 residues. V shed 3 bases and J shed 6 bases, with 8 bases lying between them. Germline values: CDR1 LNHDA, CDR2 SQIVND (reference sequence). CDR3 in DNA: TGTGCCAGTAGTATCGTGGCGGCCGGGGAGCTGTTTTTT. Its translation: CASSIVAAGELFF.

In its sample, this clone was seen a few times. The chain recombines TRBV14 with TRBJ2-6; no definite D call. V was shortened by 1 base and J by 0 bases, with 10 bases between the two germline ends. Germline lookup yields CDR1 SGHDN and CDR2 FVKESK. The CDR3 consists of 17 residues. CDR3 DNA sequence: TGTGCCAGCAGCCAAGTTGGGCAGCCCTCTGGGGCCAACGTCCTGACTTTC. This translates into CASSQVGQPSGANVLTF.

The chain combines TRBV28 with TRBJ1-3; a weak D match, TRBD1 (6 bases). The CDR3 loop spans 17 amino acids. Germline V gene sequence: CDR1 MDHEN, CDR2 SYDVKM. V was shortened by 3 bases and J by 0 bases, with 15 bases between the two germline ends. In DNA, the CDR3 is TGTGCCAGCAGTTTTGGGGGCGGCAGCCTCTCTGGAAACACCATATATTTT. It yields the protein CASSFGGGSLSGNTIYF.

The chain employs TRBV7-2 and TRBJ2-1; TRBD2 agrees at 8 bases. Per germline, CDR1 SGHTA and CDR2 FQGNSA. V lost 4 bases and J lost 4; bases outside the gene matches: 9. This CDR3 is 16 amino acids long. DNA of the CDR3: TGTGCCAGCAGCTCCGGTAGCGGGATGGGGTACAATGAGCAGTTCTTC. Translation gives CASSSGSGMGYNEQFF.

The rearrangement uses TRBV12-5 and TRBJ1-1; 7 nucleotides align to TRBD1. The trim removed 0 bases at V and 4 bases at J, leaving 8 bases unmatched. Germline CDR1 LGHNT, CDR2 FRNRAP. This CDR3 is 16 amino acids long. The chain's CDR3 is CASGLVLNRGGTEAFF. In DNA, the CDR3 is TGTGCTAGTGGTTTGGTACTTAACAGGGGTGGCACTGAAGCTTTCTTT.

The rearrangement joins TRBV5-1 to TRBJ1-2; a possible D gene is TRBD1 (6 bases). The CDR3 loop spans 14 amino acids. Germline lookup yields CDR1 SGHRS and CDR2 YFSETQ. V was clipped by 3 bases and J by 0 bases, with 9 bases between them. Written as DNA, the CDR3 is TGCGCCAGCAGCTCAACAGGGTCTAACTATGGCTACACCTTC. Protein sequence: CASSSTGSNYGYTF.